This TCR beta chain was sequenced for a study of T cell responses to AZD1222 COVID-19 vaccine. Study conclusions and caveats: Spike-specific TCR breadth rose after two AZD1222 doses, and depth rose as well. Reportedly, nearly half of unique spike TCRs recognized epitopes outside B.1.351/B.1.1.7 mutations. The sample set comprised mostly white British donors with more females, and clonal diversity was possibly underestimated.

This CDR3 is 15 amino acids long. V was pared by 5 bases and J by 1 base, with 5 bases of the junction left unmatched. Per the germline V gene, CDR1 is SEHNR and CDR2 is FQNEAQ (reference sequence). Profiling relied on immunoSEQ multiplex PCR, and the TCRdb table lists in-frame clones only, not all of them. The data hold some 130,000 clones, with roughly 90% observed a single time. Turning to this clone: Antigen specificity is unknown.

The sample was peripheral blood, taken on day 0 of AZD1222 vaccination. The gene calls are TRBV7-9 and TRBJ1-1; 9 bases are a match to TRBD1. The clonotype originates from an adult in good health. The CDR3 bases are TGTGCCAGCAGCATACGGACAGGGGAGAACACTGAAGCTTTCTTT. Residues: CASSIRTGENTEAFF. The full variable domain, its missing parts supplied by reference TRBV7-9 and TRBJ1-1, is DTGVSQNPRHKITKRGQNVTFRCDPISEHNRLYWYRQTLGQGPEFLTYFQNEAQLEKSRLLSDRFSAERPKGSFSTLEIQRTEQGDSAMYLCASSIRTGENTEAFFGQGTRLTVV.